The clone carrying this T cell receptor beta chain was seen many times. MiXCR, run by TCRdb on the 5' RACE reads, gives a single entry per CDR3 protein. The sample carries more than 9,000 distinct CDR3 sequences, roughly 15% recorded once. Tregs were sorted as CD4+CD25+CD127-/low cells. The clonotype originates from a female donor with breast cancer. The source material was Tregs sorted from a lymph node.

The CDR3 reads CASSNGDEQYF. DNA of the CDR3: TGTGCCAGCAGCAATGGGGACGAGCAGTACTTC. V and J are TRBV21-1 and TRBJ2-7. TRBV21-1 constitutes a pseudogene. The CDR3 sequence is 11 residues long.